This is a list of T cell receptor beta chains from one sample in a study of human T cells and chemical hapten exposure. TCRdb itself ran the RACE reads through MiXCR, one entry per CDR3 protein. The sample consists of roughly 360,000 distinct CDR3 sequences, roughly 5% of them appearing once. Sequencing used whole blood, obtained in connection with sensitization to the hapten diphenylcyclopropenone (DPC). These receptors were obtained from a woman in her fifties or sixties with alopecia areata. Some clones in this sample may be carry-over from other donors' samples. The CDR3 runs from the conserved cysteine through the conserved F or W. Each record gives: V gene, clone size, J gene, CDR3 protein. Size tells how often a clone was seen (once, few, many) or the class of an expanded clone, and some rows leave it out.

>TRBV29-1|many|TRBJ1-1
CSVNRDPPRTEAFF
>TRBV2|many|TRBJ2-1
CASSEPSNEQFF
>TRBV6-5|NA|TRBJ1-2
CASSYGRDTNYGYTF
>TRBV12-3/TRBV12-4|few|TRBJ1-1
CASSPQPGGLNTEAFF
>TRBV20-1|many|TRBJ1-2
CSARLGTVSGYTF
>TRBV6-5|NA|TRBJ1-2
CASSAGGGGYTF
>TRBV4-1|many|TRBJ2-7
CASSLITGVEQYF
>TRBV3-1|NA|TRBJ1-2
CASSQTTGSGYTF
>TRBV5-8|few|TRBJ2-7
CASSPIGVKGKNSYEQYF
>TRBV29-1|NA|TRBJ2-7
CSVVGGGNPDEQYF
>TRBV15|NA|TRBJ1-5
CATSGAIGRQPQHF
>TRBV12-3/TRBV12-4|many|TRBJ1-5
CASSFSGSNQPQHF
>TRBV7-9|few|TRBJ2-1
CASSLAPALAYNEQFF
>TRBV4-1|many|TRBJ1-1
CASSQVKGGTEAFF
>TRBV7-2|few|TRBJ2-3
CASSLVAGGLTDTQYF
>TRBV4-2|NA|TRBJ2-2
CASSQEASGTGELFF
>TRBV4-3|many|TRBJ1-6
CASSQDKSSYNSPLHF
>TRBV7-2|few|TRBJ2-2
CASSLTPGGPAGELFF
>TRBV5-6|few|TRBJ2-2
CASTTGTGTTGELFF
>TRBV6-2/TRBV6-3|few|TRBJ1-1
CASSPFTGGTEAFF
>TRBV5-1|NA|TRBJ2-5
CASSLGTSQEAQYF
>TRBV6-5|NA|TRBJ2-3
CASRQGFTGTDTQYF
>TRBV7-8|NA|TRBJ2-7
CASSLRTGGMYEQYF
>TRBV10-3|NA|TRBJ2-1
CAIRGTDSYNEQFF
>TRBV7-8|few|TRBJ1-2
CASTLLRGRLIYGYTF
>TRBV13|many|TRBJ1-2
CASSPRGGDLSNYGYTF
>TRBV12-3/TRBV12-4|many|TRBJ2-7
CASSLAGSPSYEQYF
>TRBV29-1|many|TRBJ2-7
CSVPGQGTGEQYF
>TRBV20-1|many|TRBJ2-7
CSARGVAGGLSSYEQYF
>TRBV27|many|TRBJ1-5
CASSFGGEGQPQHF